A selection of T cell receptor beta chains follows, all from one sample in a study of PD-1 blockade in classical Hodgkin lymphoma. Repertoires were generated with immunoSEQ multiplex PCR, while TCRdb's copy carries only in-frame clones and drops some. The sample has more than 15,000 clones, about 80% seen once; the top ten hold roughly 1.2%. Sequenced material: CD4+ T cells from blood. The receptors stem from a human donor with classical Hodgkin lymphoma. CDR3s include the opening cysteine and the closing phenylalanine or tryptophan. D genes are given only for firm matches. Clone size is stated in some rows and not others, as once, few, many or a class when expanded.

>15|-|TRBV29-1|few|TRBJ1-2
TGCAGCGCACCCGACGGGCAGGGCATTAATCGTGGCTACACCTTC
CSAPDGQGINRGYTF
>10|TRBD1|TRBV2|-|TRBJ2-7
TGTGCCAGCACCAGGGACAGGGTGAACTTC
CASTRDRVNF
>16|TRBD2|TRBV9|-|TRBJ2-7
TGTGCCAGCAGCGCATTCCAAGCGGGGGGATACTACGAGCAGTACTTC
CASSAFQAGGYYEQYF
>15|TRBD2|TRBV25-1|-|TRBJ2-7
TGTGCCAGCAGTGAATCAAGCGGGGGGACCTACGAGCAGTACTTC
CASSESSGGTYEQYF
>14|TRBD2|TRBV19|-|TRBJ2-7
TGTGCCAGTAGTATGACTAGCGGACCCTACGAGCAGTACTTC
CASSMTSGPYEQYF
>15|-|TRBV6-5|-|TRBJ2-5
TGTGCCAGCAGTTACTCACCTACCACTCAAGAGACCCAGTACTTC
CASSYSPTTQETQYF
>16|TRBD2|TRBV27|-|TRBJ2-5
TGTGCCAGCAGTTTAAGTCCAGCGGGAGGGGGAGAGACCCAGTACTTC
CASSLSPAGGGETQYF
>15|-|TRBV5-1|-|TRBJ2-1
TGCGCCAGCAGCTTTAGCGGCAGCTCCTACAATGAGCAGTTCTTC
CASSFSGSSYNEQFF
>12|-|TRBV6-5|once|TRBJ1-3
TGTGCCAGCACCACGGGAGGAAACACCATATATTTT
CASTTGGNTIYF
>15|-|TRBV11-3|-|TRBJ2-1
TGTGCCAGCAGCCCCAGGAGGGGGAGCATGAATGAGCAGTTCTTC
CASSPRRGSMNEQFF
>14|TRBD1|TRBV7-9|-|TRBJ2-7
TGTGCCAGCAGCATGACAGGGGCCCCCTACGAGCAGTACTTC
CASSMTGAPYEQYF
>13|-|TRBV6-1|-|TRBJ2-7
TGTGCCAGCACGAGGGGGGCGGCCTACGAGCAGTACTTC
CASTRGAAYEQYF
>13|-|TRBV19|-|TRBJ2-7
TGTGCCAGTAGTCTTGCTGACTCCTACGAGCAGTACTTC
CASSLADSYEQYF
>16|TRBD1|TRBV29-1|-|TRBJ2-3
TGCAGCGTTGGAGGCCCGGACAGGATGAGCACAGATACGCAGTATTTT
CSVGGPDRMSTDTQYF
>17|-|TRBV18|-|TRBJ1-3
TGTGCCAGCGATACTAAATCAGACGGCCGCTCTGGAAACACCATATATTTT
CASDTKSDGRSGNTIYF
>15|TRBD2|TRBV28|-|TRBJ2-4
TGTGCCAGCAACACCGGGAGGGCCGAGAAAAACATTCAGTACTTC
CASNTGRAEKNIQYF
>12|-|TRBV18|-|TRBJ1-1
TGTGCCAGCTCGGGGCAGGGGTCTGAAGCTTTCTTT
CASSGQGSEAFF
>15|TRBD1|TRBV6-6|-|TRBJ1-2
TGTGCCAGCAGTCCCCAGGGACAGGGTAACTATGGCTACACCTTC
CASSPQGQGNYGYTF
>15|TRBD2|TRBV6-6|once|TRBJ2-5
TGTGCCAGCAGTTACAGGACTAGCGGGGAAGAGACCCAGTACTTC
CASSYRTSGEETQYF
>13|-|TRBV5-1|-|TRBJ2-3
TGCGCCAGCAGCCGGGACTTCCCAGATACGCAGTATTTT
CASSRDFPDTQYF
>14|TRBD1|TRBV5-1|-|TRBJ1-1
TGCGCCAGCAGCTTACGGACAGGGAACACTGAAGCTTTCTTT
CASSLRTGNTEAFF
>15|-|TRBV5-1|-|TRBJ2-7
TGCGCCAGCAGCTTGGGAGCATCTGGTTCCTACGAGCAGTACTTC
CASSLGASGSYEQYF
>13|TRBD1|TRBV19|-|TRBJ2-7
TGTGCCAGTAGGGGGACAGGGGGCAACGAGCAGTACTTC
CASRGTGGNEQYF
>13|-|TRBV11-2|-|TRBJ2-5
TGTGCCAGCGGGCAGGCCCCTCAAGAGACCCAGTACTTC
CASGQAPQETQYF
>13|-|TRBV7-2|-|TRBJ2-5
TGTGCCAGCGTAGCCCCCTCCCAAGAGACCCAGTACTTC
CASVAPSQETQYF